The 22 T cell receptor beta chains reported below all come from one sample, sequenced in a study of blood T cell repertoires in COVID-19. Assay: immunoSEQ multiplex PCR; the TCRdb copy retains only in-frame clones and omits some. Of about 180,000 clones detected, 75% to 80% appear once; the ten largest clones hold about 26%. Sequencing was done on a sample of peripheral blood. The receptors were sampled from a woman aged 70-85 years with acute or convalescent COVID-19.

The rearrangement links TRBV14 to TRBJ2-7; TRBD2 aligns across 9 bases. The V segment lost 0 bases and the J segment 6 bases; nucleotides outside the gene matches: 6. CDR1 is SGHDN and CDR2 is FVKESK in the germline V gene. The CDR3 sequence is 15 residues long. CDR3 nucleotides: TGTGCCAGCAGCCAAGACGGGACTAGCACTCTCGAGCAGTACTTC. Protein sequence: CASSQDGTSTLEQYF.

This chain uses TRBV30 with TRBJ1-6; 8 bases match TRBD1. CDR3 length: 15 residues. V trimming: 1 base; J trimming: 8 bases; junction bases outside the gene matches: 7. Germline V lookup: CDR1 GTSNPN, CDR2 SVGIG (reference sequence). For the CDR3, the DNA is TGTGCCTGGAGTGCGTTGGACAGGGACTATTCACCCCTCCACTTT. Translated: CAWSALDRDYSPLHF.

This chain uses TRBV11-2 with TRBJ2-7; D is unresolved. The germline V and J ends were trimmed by 5 bases and 0 bases, with 17 bases remaining between them. The CDR3 is 16 amino acids. Germline values: CDR1 SGHAT, CDR2 FQNNGV. DNA of the CDR3: TGTGCCAGCAGCCCTTACCTGGCCCGGAGCTCCTACGAGCAGTACTTC. Its protein is CASSPYLARSSYEQYF.

The chain couples TRBV3-1 (or the pseudogene TRBV3-2) to TRBJ1-2; a weak D match, TRBD1 (6 bases). CDR3 size: 14 residues. CDR1 is LGHDT, CDR2 YNNKEL, per germline (reference sequence). V lost 0 bases, J lost 4 bases, and 9 bases lay in between. DNA for the CDR3: TGTGCCAGCAGCCAAGATGACAGGTCCTATGGCTACACCTTC. Residues: CASSQDDRSYGYTF.

The rearrangement uses TRBV7-8 and TRBJ1-5; D not resolved. The germline V gene has CDR1 SGHVS and CDR2 FQNEAQ. The CDR3 contains 15 residues. The germline V and J ends were trimmed by 2 bases and 6 bases, with 14 bases remaining between them. CDR3 sequence reads: CASSLLTGVGQPQHF. CDR3 bases: TGTGCCAGCAGCTTACTGACCGGGGTGGGTCAGCCCCAGCATTTT.

This rearrangement joins TRBV13 to TRBJ2-7, with 8 bases lining up with TRBD2. The J segment lost 0 bases and the V segment lost 0 bases, leaving 10 bases of the junction unmatched. Germline lookup yields CDR1 PRHDT and CDR2 FYEKMQ (reference sequence). There are 18 residues in the CDR3. The CDR3 loop is CASSLGPSGTSGSYEQYF. In DNA form, the CDR3 reads TGTGCCAGCAGCTTAGGGCCATCGGGGACTAGTGGCTCCTACGAGCAGTACTTC. Full variable domain (remainder filled in from reference TRBV13 and TRBJ2-7): AAGVIQSPRHLIKEKRETATLKCYPIPRHDTVYWYQQGPGQDPQFLISFYEKMQSDKGSIPDRFSAQQFSDYHSELNMSSLELGDSALYFCASSLGPSGTSGSYEQYFGPGTRLTVT.

This clone came up once. This chain uses TRBV6-5 with TRBJ2-1; 8 bases align to TRBD2. The CDR3 loop spans 15 amino acids. V lost 6 bases to trimming and J lost 6 bases; unmatched junction nucleotides: 10. Germline loops: CDR1 MNHEY, CDR2 SVGAGI. This chain's CDR3 is CASSSAGLGFNEQFF. CDR3 bases: TGTGCCAGCAGCTCGGCGGGACTAGGGTTCAATGAGCAGTTCTTC.

The count of this clone is one. This sequence joins TRBV3-1 (or the pseudogene TRBV3-2) and TRBJ2-5, with TRBD1 matching 9 bases. CDR1 and CDR2 (germline): LGHDT, YNNKEL (reference sequence). V shed 2 bases and J 5 bases; nucleotides not matched to a gene: 12. The CDR3 runs to 17 residues. CDR3 region: CASSQQLMRTGVETQYF. In nucleotides, the CDR3 is TGTGCCAGCAGCCAACAACTTATGAGGACAGGGGTGGAGACCCAGTACTTC.

This chain uses TRBV25-1 with TRBJ2-3; possible D gene TRBD2, 5 bases. V lost 7 bases, J lost 1 base, and 15 bases lay in between. This CDR3 contains 15 residues. In germline, CDR1 is MGHDK, CDR2 SYGVNS. The chain's CDR3 is CASTPRAAGTDTQYF. In DNA, the CDR3 is TGTGCCAGCACCCCCCGAGCGGCAGGCACAGATACGCAGTATTTT. Looking up the rest from reference TRBV25-1 and TRBJ2-3 gives the full variable domain: EADIYQTPRYLVIGTGKKITLECSQTMGHDKMYWYQQDPGMELHLIHYSYGVNSTEKGDLSSESTVSRIRTEHFPLTLESARPSHTSQYLCASTPRAAGTDTQYFGPGTRLTVL.

The genes are TRBV2 and TRBJ2-5, with 7 bases that match TRBD1. V lost 9 bases, J lost 1 base, and 8 bases stayed unmatched. Germline CDR1 reads SNHLY; CDR2 reads FYNNEI. This CDR3 comprises 14 residues. The CDR3 region has the DNA TGTGCCAGTCGGGACAGAAACCTCCAAGAGACCCAGTACTTC. Amino acid sequence: CASRDRNLQETQYF. Drawing the rest from reference TRBV2 and TRBJ2-5, the complete variable domain is EPEVTQTPSHQVTQMGQEVILRCVPISNHLYFYWYRQILGQKVEFLVSFYNNEISEKSEIFDDQFSVERPDGSNFTLKIRSTKLEDSAMYFCASRDRNLQETQYFGPGTRLLVL.

The V call is TRBV30, the J call TRBJ2-2; D possibly corresponds to TRBD1 (6 bases). Per the germline V gene, CDR1 is GTSNPN and CDR2 is SVGIG (reference sequence). The CDR3 totals 15 residues. V was pared by 2 bases and J by 6 bases, with 16 bases between. For the CDR3, the DNA is TGTGCCTGGAGTCACACAGGGTTCGGTTCCGGGGAGCTGTTTTTT. Residues: CAWSHTGFGSGELFF.

The rearrangement uses TRBV2 and TRBJ2-6; 8 bases fit TRBD1. CDR3 length: 17 amino acids. J was trimmed by 4 bases and V by 4 bases; bases with no gene match: 9. Germline CDR1 SNHLY, CDR2 FYNNEI. The CDR3 region is CASSVLRQGRGANVLTF. CDR3 DNA sequence: TGTGCCAGCAGTGTATTGAGACAGGGGAGGGGGGCCAACGTCCTGACTTTC.

This clone occurred once. The V and J genes are TRBV19 and TRBJ2-6; D is undetermined. The CDR3 contains 15 residues. Germline V CDR1 and CDR2: LNHDA, SQIVND (reference sequence). The V end was cut by 3 bases, the J end by 2 bases, with 8 bases between. This chain's CDR3 is CASSILGPGANVLTF. Written as DNA, the CDR3 is TGTGCCAGTAGTATTCTAGGTCCTGGGGCCAACGTCCTGACTTTC.

The chain employs TRBV5-1 and TRBJ2-3; no reliable D call. The CDR3 extends over 14 amino acids. Germline V gene sequence: CDR1 SGHRS, CDR2 YFSETQ. Trimming took off 0 bases at V and 4 bases at J, with 9 bases between the two ends. DNA for the CDR3: TGCGCCAGCAGCTTGGGCCTATATCCAGATACGCAGTATTTT. Protein sequence: CASSLGLYPDTQYF.

Only a few counts were recorded for this clone. The rearrangement uses TRBV29-1 and TRBJ2-7; 14 nucleotides match TRBD2. The CDR3 has 17 residues. The V and J ends lost 1 base and 3 bases, in that order; junction bases with no gene match: 8. From germline, CDR1 is SQVTM and CDR2 ANQGSEA. The CDR3 is CSVEGGGLAGGDYEQYF. The CDR3, as DNA: TGCAGCGTTGAAGGCGGAGGACTAGCGGGAGGTGACTACGAGCAGTACTTC.

The chain links TRBV11-3 to TRBJ2-1, with D perhaps matching TRBD2 (5 bases). The CDR3 totals 14 residues. CDR1 and CDR2 from the germline V gene are SGHNT and YENEEA. Trimming took off 5 bases at V and 0 bases at J, with 8 bases between the two ends. CDR3: CASSRDSSYNEQFF. In DNA, the CDR3 is TGTGCCAGCAGCCGGGATAGCTCCTACAATGAGCAGTTCTTC. Full variable domain (rest looked up from reference TRBV11-3 and TRBJ2-1): EAGVVQSPRYKIIEKKQPVAFWCNPISGHNTLYWYLQNLGQGPELLIRYENEEAVDDSQLPKDRFSAERLKGVDSTLKIQPAELGDSAVYLCASSRDSSYNEQFFGPGTRLTVL.

The genes are TRBV6-5 and TRBJ1-4; D might be TRBD1 (5 bases). Trimming took 6 bases from V and 5 from J, leaving 10 bases between them. CDR1 is MNHEY and CDR2 is SVGAGI in the germline V gene. The CDR3 length is 13 residues. Here the CDR3 reads CASREQGNEKLFF. Here the CDR3 DNA reads TGTGCCAGCAGGGAGCAGGGAAATGAAAAACTGTTTTTT.

This chain links TRBV5-4 with TRBJ2-2; no clear D gene. Trimming left V 5 bases short and J 6 bases short, with 14 bases between. The germline gives CDR1 SGHNT, CDR2 YYREEE (reference sequence). The CDR3 sequence is 14 residues long. The CDR3 protein is CASRNSPTAGELFF. CDR3 bases: TGTGCCAGCAGAAATAGCCCCACCGCCGGGGAGCTGTTTTTT.

This clone was recorded a few times. The chain recombines TRBV7-9 with TRBJ2-3; weak D call: TRBD2 (5 bases). Germline CDR1 SEHNR, CDR2 FQNEAQ (reference sequence). V dropped 2 bases and J dropped 5 bases, with 11 bases sitting between them. There are 14 residues in the CDR3. CDR3 bases: TGTGCCAGCAGCTTACCGGTGGCGGGAGATACGCAGTATTTT. It is translated as CASSLPVAGDTQYF.

J is TRBJ2-2 and V is TRBV19; TRBD1 matches at 9 bases. V was clipped by 5 bases and J by 6 bases; unmatched bases: 7. This CDR3 has 15 residues. Germline V gene sequence: CDR1 LNHDA, CDR2 SQIVND (reference sequence). The CDR3 DNA sequence: TGTGCCAGTAGTGGAGGGGACAGGGTGGCCGGGGAGCTGTTTTTT. This codes for CASSGGDRVAGELFF. Full variable domain (remainder filled in from reference TRBV19 and TRBJ2-2): DGGITQSPKYLFRKEGQNVTLSCEQNLNHDAMYWYRQDPGQGLRLIYYSQIVNDFQKGDIAEGYSVSREKKESFPLTVTSAQKNPTAFYLCASSGGDRVAGELFFGEGSRLTVL.

The rearrangement joins TRBV29-1 to TRBJ2-1, with D possibly matching TRBD2 (6 bases). Germline V gene lookup returns CDR1 SQVTM and CDR2 ANQGSEA. Trimming pared 6 bases from V and 9 bases from J, leaving 12 bases between. This CDR3 spans 11 amino acids. The CDR3 sequence is CSVVAAGEQFF. The CDR3 DNA is TGCAGCGTGGTAGCGGCTGGTGAGCAGTTCTTC.

The chain couples TRBV6-6 to TRBJ1-2; 8 bases are a match to TRBD1. Germline CDR1 reads MNHNY; CDR2 reads SVGAGI (reference sequence). The junction had 11 bases not matched to a gene; V was cut back by 8 bases and J by 0 bases. This CDR3 spans 16 amino acids. CDR3 bases: TGTGCCAGCCGCGTCGGACAGGGCCTAGCTAACTATGGCTACACCTTC. Protein product: CASRVGQGLANYGYTF.